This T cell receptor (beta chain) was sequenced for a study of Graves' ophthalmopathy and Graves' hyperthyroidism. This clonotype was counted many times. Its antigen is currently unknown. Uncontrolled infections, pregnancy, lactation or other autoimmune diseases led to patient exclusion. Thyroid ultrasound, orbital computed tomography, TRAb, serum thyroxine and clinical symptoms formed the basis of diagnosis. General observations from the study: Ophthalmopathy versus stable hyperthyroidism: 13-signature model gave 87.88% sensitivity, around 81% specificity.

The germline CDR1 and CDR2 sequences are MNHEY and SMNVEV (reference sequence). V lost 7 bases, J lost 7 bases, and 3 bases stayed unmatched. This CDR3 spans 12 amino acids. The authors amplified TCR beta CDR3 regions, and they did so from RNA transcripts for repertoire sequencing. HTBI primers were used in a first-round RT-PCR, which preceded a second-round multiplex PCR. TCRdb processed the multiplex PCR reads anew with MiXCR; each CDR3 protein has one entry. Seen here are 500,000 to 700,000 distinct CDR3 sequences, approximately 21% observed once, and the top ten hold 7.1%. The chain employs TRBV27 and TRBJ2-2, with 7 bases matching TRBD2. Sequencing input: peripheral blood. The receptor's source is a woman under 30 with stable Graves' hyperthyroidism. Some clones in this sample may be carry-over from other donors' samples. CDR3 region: CASTRGYGELFF. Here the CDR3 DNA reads TGTGCCAGCACGCGGGGGTACGGGGAGCTGTTTTTT.